This TCR beta chain was sequenced in a study of blood T cell repertoires in COVID-19. TCRdb keeps only in-frame clones here, not all; method: immunoSEQ multiplex PCR. In the table there are a few hundred thousand clones, around 85% of which are singletons. Concerning this clone: Other DNA sequences of this sample code for an identical CDR3.

This CDR3 spans 14 amino acids. Germline CDR1 LGHDT, CDR2 YNNKEL (reference sequence). The V segment lost 2 bases and the J segment 2 bases; nucleotides outside the gene matches: 3. The sequenced sample was peripheral blood. This sequence originates from a woman between 18 and 30 years old with acute or convalescent COVID-19. This chain links TRBV3-1 (or the pseudogene TRBV3-2) with TRBJ2-7, with TRBD2 identical over 7 bases. The CDR3 DNA follows: TGTGCCAGCAGCCAAAGGGGACTACCCTACGAGCAGTACTTC. This encodes CASSQRGLPYEQYF.